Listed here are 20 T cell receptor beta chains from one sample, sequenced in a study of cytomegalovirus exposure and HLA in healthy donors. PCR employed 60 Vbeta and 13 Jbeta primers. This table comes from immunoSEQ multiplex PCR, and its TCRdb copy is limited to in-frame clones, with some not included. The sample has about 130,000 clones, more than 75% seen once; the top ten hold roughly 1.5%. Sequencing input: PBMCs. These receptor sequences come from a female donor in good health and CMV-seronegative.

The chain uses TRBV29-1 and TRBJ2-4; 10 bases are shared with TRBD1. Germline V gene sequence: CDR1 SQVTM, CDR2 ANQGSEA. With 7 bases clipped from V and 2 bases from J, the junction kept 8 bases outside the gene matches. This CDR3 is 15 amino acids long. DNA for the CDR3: TGCAGCGCCTCGACAGGGGGCATCTCCAAAAACATTCAGTACTTC. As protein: CSASTGGISKNIQYF.

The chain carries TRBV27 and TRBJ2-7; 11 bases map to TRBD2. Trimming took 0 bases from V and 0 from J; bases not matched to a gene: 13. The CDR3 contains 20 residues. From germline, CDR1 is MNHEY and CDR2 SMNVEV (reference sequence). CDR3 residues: CASSLSALGTSGKPSYEQYF. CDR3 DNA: TGTGCCAGCAGTTTATCGGCCCTAGGGACTAGCGGAAAACCCTCCTACGAGCAGTACTTC.

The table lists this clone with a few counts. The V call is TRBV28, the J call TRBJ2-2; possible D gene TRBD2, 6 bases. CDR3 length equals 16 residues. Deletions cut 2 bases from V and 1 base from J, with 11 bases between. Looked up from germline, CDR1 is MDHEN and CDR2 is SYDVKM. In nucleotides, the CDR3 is TGTGCCAGCAGTTTAAAGGTAGCGGTGAACACCGGGGAGCTGTTTTTT. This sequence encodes CASSLKVAVNTGELFF.

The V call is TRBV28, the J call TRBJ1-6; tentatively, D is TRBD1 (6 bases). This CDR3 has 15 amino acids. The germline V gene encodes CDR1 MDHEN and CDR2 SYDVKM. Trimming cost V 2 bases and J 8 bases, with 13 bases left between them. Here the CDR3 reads CASSLNRAGDSPLHF. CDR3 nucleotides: TGTGCCAGCAGTTTAAACAGGGCTGGGGATTCACCCCTCCACTTT.

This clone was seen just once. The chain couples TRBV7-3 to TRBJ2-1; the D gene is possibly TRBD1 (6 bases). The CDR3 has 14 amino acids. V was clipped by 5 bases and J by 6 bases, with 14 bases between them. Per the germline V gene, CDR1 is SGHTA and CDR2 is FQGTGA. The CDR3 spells CASSLAQGINEQFF. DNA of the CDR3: TGTGCCAGCAGCCTGGCACAGGGCATCAATGAGCAGTTCTTC.

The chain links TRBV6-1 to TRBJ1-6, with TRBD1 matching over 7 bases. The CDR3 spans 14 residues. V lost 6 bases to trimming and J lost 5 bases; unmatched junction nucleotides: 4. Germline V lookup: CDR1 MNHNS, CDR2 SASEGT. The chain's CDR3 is CASSAGTDNSPLHF. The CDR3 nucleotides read TGTGCCAGCAGCGCCGGGACAGATAATTCACCCCTCCACTTT.

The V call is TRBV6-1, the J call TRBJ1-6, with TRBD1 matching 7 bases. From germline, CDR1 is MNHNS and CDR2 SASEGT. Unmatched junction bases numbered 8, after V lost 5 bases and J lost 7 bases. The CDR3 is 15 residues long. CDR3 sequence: CASSLTTGRNSPLHF. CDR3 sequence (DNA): TGTGCCAGCAGTTTGACGACAGGGAGGAATTCACCCCTCCACTTT.

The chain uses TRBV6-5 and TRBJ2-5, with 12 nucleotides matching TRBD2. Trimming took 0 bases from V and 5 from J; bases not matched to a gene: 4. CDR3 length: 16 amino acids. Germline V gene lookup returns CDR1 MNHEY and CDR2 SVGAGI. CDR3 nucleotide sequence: TGTGCCAGCAGTTACTCTTGGACTAGCGGGATGGAGACCCAGTACTTC. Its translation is CASSYSWTSGMETQYF.

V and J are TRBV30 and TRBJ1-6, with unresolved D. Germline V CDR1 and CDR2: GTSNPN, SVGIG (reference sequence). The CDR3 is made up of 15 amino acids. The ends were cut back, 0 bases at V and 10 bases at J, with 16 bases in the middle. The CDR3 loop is CAWSVGQTSISPLHF. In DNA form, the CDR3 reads TGTGCCTGGAGTGTTGGGCAGACGTCAATATCACCCCTCCACTTT.

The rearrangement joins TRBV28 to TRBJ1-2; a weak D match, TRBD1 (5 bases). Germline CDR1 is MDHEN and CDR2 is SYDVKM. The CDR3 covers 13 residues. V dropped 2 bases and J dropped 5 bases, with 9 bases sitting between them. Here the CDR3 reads CASSLESGYGYTF. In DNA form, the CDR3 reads TGTGCCAGCAGTTTAGAATCAGGGTATGGCTACACCTTC.

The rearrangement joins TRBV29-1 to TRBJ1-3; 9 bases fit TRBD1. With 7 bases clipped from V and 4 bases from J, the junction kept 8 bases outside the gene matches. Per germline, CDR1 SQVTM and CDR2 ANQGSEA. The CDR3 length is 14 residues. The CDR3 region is CSARDRASGNTIYF. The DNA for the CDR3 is TGCAGCGCCAGGGACAGGGCGTCGGGAAACACCATATATTTT.

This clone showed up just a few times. The CDR3 is CASRPRQGGYGYTF. The CDR3 DNA is TGTGCCAGCAGACCTAGACAGGGGGGCTATGGCTACACCTTC. The gene calls are TRBV6-1 and TRBJ1-2, with 9 bases fitting TRBD1. The germline V gene has CDR1 MNHNS and CDR2 SASEGT. The J segment lost 4 bases and the V segment lost 6 bases, leaving 6 bases of the junction unmatched. The CDR3 is 14 residues long.

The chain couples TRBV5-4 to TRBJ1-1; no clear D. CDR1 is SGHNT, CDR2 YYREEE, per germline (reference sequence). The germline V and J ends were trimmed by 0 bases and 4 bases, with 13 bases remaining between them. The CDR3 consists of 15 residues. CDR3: CASSLEQARGTEAFF. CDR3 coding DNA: TGTGCCAGCAGCTTGGAGCAGGCGCGGGGCACTGAAGCTTTCTTT.

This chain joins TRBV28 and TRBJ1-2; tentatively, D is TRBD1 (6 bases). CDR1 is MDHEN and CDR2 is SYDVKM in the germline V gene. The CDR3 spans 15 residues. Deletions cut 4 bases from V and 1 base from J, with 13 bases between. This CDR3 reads CASSSAGALNYGYTF. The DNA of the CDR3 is TGTGCCAGCAGTTCCGCAGGGGCCCTTAACTATGGCTACACCTTC.

The CDR3 nucleotides are TGTGCCAGCAGTTATGCCGGACAGGACGGGGATGGCTACACCTTC. This translates into CASSYAGQDGDGYTF. V usage is TRBV6-6 and J usage is TRBJ1-2; 7 nucleotides align to TRBD1. Per the germline V gene, CDR1 is MNHNY and CDR2 is SVGAGI (reference sequence). The CDR3 has 15 amino acids. V was pared by 3 bases and J by 6 bases, with 10 bases of the junction left unmatched.

CDR3 nucleotides: TGTGCCAGTAGTCTCTACTCCGGGACACTATACAATGAGCAGTTCTTC. Its translation is CASSLYSGTLYNEQFF. The rearrangement uses TRBV19 and TRBJ2-1; D is possibly TRBD1 (6 bases). CDR3 length: 16 residues. V shed 5 bases and J shed 4 bases, with 18 bases lying between them. Germline CDR1 reads LNHDA; CDR2 reads SQIVND (reference sequence).

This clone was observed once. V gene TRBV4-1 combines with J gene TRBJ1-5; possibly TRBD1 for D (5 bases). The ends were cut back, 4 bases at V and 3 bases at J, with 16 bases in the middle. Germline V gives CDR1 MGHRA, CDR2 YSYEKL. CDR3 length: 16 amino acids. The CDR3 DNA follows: TGCGCCAGCAGCCCGAGTGTGGGGGGGACCAATCAGCCCCAGCATTTT. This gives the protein CASSPSVGGTNQPQHF.

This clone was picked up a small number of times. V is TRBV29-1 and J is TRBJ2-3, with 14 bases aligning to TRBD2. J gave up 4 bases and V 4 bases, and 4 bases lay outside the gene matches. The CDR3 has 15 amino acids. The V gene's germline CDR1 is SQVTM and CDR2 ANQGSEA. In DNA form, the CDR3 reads TGCAGCGTTGGACTAGCGGGAGGGAGGGCAGATACGCAGTATTTT. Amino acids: CSVGLAGGRADTQYF.

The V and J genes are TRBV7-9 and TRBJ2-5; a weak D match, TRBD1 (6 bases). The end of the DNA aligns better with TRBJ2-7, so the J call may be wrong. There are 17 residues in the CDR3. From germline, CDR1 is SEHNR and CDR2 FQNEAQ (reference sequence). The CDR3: CASSSASGSTGSYEQYF. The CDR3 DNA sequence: TGTGCCAGCAGCTCGGCTTCGGGCTCGACAGGCTCCTACGAGCAGTACTTC.

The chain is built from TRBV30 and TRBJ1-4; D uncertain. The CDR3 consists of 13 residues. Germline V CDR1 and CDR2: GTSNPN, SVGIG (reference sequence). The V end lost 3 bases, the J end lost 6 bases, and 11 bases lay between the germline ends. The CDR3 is CAWRAGNHEKLFF. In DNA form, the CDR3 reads TGTGCCTGGAGAGCCGGGAACCATGAAAAACTGTTTTTT.